Following are 17 T cell receptor beta chains from one sample sequenced in a study of cytomegalovirus exposure and HLA in healthy donors. PCR primers comprised 60 Vbeta and 13 Jbeta primers. Sequenced by immunoSEQ multiplex PCR; TCRdb stores in-frame clones only, minus some. The sample consists of 120,000 to 150,000 clones, about 74% of them appearing once. The material sequenced was PBMCs. The receptors stem from a woman in her 40s in good health and CMV-seronegative.

The CDR3 loop is CASSDVRQGAGGNTIYF. CDR3 DNA: TGTGCCAGCAGTGATGTACGACAGGGGGCGGGAGGAAACACCATATATTTT. V is TRBV2 and J is TRBJ1-3; 10 bases map to TRBD1. Germline CDR1 is SNHLY and CDR2 is FYNNEI. After removal of 3 bases from V and 4 bases from J, the junction contained 9 bases not matched to a gene. CDR3 size: 17 residues. Full variable domain (rest looked up from reference TRBV2 and TRBJ1-3): EPEVTQTPSHQVTQMGQEVILRCVPISNHLYFYWYRQILGQKVEFLVSFYNNEISEKSEIFDDQFSVERPDGSNFTLKIRSTKLEDSAMYFCASSDVRQGAGGNTIYFGEGSWLTVV.

The CDR3 coding sequence is TGTGCCCTCCCCATGGGGGGGCGCGGGAACACTGAAGCTTTCTTT. This gives the protein CALPMGGRGNTEAFF. The chain carries TRBV2 and TRBJ1-1; D may be TRBD1 (6 bases). CDR1 and CDR2 (germline): SNHLY, FYNNEI. Trimming left V 11 bases short and J 1 base short, with 20 bases between. The CDR3 sequence is 15 residues long.

This clone was observed at least ten times. V usage is TRBV6-6 and J usage is TRBJ1-6; 7 bases fit TRBD1. The CDR3 loop spans 14 amino acids. The trim removed 2 bases at V and 5 bases at J, leaving 0 bases unmatched. The germline CDR1 and CDR2 sequences are MNHNY and SVGAGI (reference sequence). CDR3 bases: TGTGCCAGCAGTTACGGGACAGATAATTCACCCCTCCACTTT. It codes for CASSYGTDNSPLHF.

This chain connects TRBV19 to TRBJ1-1; no reliable D call. Germline CDR1 LNHDA, CDR2 SQIVND (reference sequence). There are 14 residues in the CDR3. V was clipped by 3 bases and J by 1 base, with 9 bases between them. The DNA of the CDR3 is TGTGCCAGTAGTATGGGCGGGGAGAACACTGAAGCTTTCTTT. As protein: CASSMGGENTEAFF. Using reference TRBV19 and TRBJ1-1 for the parts outside the CDR3, the full variable domain is DGGITQSPKYLFRKEGQNVTLSCEQNLNHDAMYWYRQDPGQGLRLIYYSQIVNDFQKGDIAEGYSVSREKKESFPLTVTSAQKNPTAFYLCASSMGGENTEAFFGQGTRLTVV.

This clone was detected once. The chain links TRBV11-2 to TRBJ2-7; TRBD1 aligns across 9 bases. The germline V gene encodes CDR1 SGHAT and CDR2 FQNNGV. Germline trimming cut 4 bases from V and 3 bases from J; bases unmatched to any gene: 7. The CDR3 is 15 residues long. CDR3 nucleotide sequence: TGTGCCAGCAGCTCAAGGGACAGGGTGGGCTACGAGCAGTACTTC. Protein sequence: CASSSRDRVGYEQYF.

This clone occurred a few times. The chain couples TRBV11-2 to TRBJ2-6, with TRBD1 matching 9 bases. From germline, CDR1 is SGHAT and CDR2 FQNNGV. Trimming took 5 bases from V and 0 from J; bases not matched to a gene: 8. CDR3 length: 18 residues. CDR3 loop: CASSLRGQGFSGANVLTF. CDR3 coding DNA: TGTGCCAGCAGCCTCCGGGGACAGGGCTTCTCTGGGGCCAACGTCCTGACTTTC.

This rearrangement joins TRBV5-1 to TRBJ1-4; D unresolved. CDR1 and CDR2 (germline): SGHRS, YFSETQ. Trimming pared 0 bases from V and 3 bases from J, leaving 15 bases between. CDR3 length: 17 amino acids. The CDR3 coding sequence is TGCGCCAGCAGCTTGGGGGCCAGCGGCGTTCCTAATGAAAAACTGTTTTTT. This encodes CASSLGASGVPNEKLFF.

This clone has only one observation. The chain employs TRBV29-1 and TRBJ2-7, with a possible D match to TRBD1 (5 bases). This CDR3 region has 12 residues. Trimming left V 4 bases short and J 2 bases short, with 9 bases between. CDR1 and CDR2 (germline): SQVTM, ANQGSEA. The CDR3: CSVVTATYEQYF. CDR3 sequence (DNA): TGCAGCGTTGTGACAGCTACCTACGAGCAGTACTTC.

Only a few counts were recorded for this clone. The V and J genes are TRBV28 and TRBJ1-5, with TRBD1 matching over 11 bases. This CDR3 is 14 amino acids long. V was pared by 5 bases and J by 6 bases, with 3 bases of the junction left unmatched. Germline V lookup: CDR1 MDHEN, CDR2 SYDVKM. This chain's CDR3 is CASSPGTGGQPQHF. DNA of the CDR3: TGTGCCAGCAGTCCCGGGACAGGGGGTCAGCCCCAGCATTTT.

This clone has more than one count but fewer than ten. The chain employs TRBV7-9 and TRBJ2-2, with TRBD1 matching 7 bases. Per the germline V gene, CDR1 is SEHNR and CDR2 is FQNEAQ (reference sequence). The trim removed 9 bases at V and 0 bases at J, leaving 4 bases unmatched. The CDR3 sequence is 14 residues long. CDR3 sequence: CARTGTANTGELFF. For the CDR3, the DNA is TGTGCCAGGACCGGGACAGCGAACACCGGGGAGCTGTTTTTT.

This clone was found a few times. The chain joins TRBV7-9 to TRBJ1-1; tentative D call: TRBD1 (5 bases). The CDR3 is 15 residues long. V was clipped by 5 bases and J by 5 bases, with 18 bases between them. Germline CDR1 is SEHNR and CDR2 is FQNEAQ (reference sequence). CDR3 sequence: CASSPSMGLGTEAFF. The CDR3 region has the DNA TGTGCCAGCAGCCCTAGTATGGGGCTGGGAACTGAAGCTTTCTTT.

The table lists this clone with a count of one. The CDR3 DNA sequence: TGCGCCAGCAGCTTGGAGGAGGGTGTGACCGGGGAGCTGTTTTTT. Its translation: CASSLEEGVTGELFF. This rearrangement joins TRBV5-1 to TRBJ2-2, with a tentative D call TRBD2 (6 bases). The CDR3 sequence is 15 residues long. Trimming took 0 bases from V and 5 from J, leaving 11 bases between them. Germline V gene lookup returns CDR1 SGHRS and CDR2 YFSETQ.

The chain employs TRBV6-5 and TRBJ2-7, with 10 bases lining up with TRBD1. CDR3 size: 15 residues. Germline V lookup: CDR1 MNHEY, CDR2 SVGAGI. The J segment lost 7 bases and the V segment lost 1 base, leaving 7 bases of the junction unmatched. CDR3 loop: CASSYFRQGAGEQYF. The CDR3 DNA reads as TGTGCCAGCAGTTACTTCAGACAGGGGGCGGGTGAGCAGTACTTC.

This clone was detected only once. This rearrangement joins TRBV6-5 to TRBJ2-7, with D perhaps matching TRBD2 (6 bases). CDR1 is MNHEY, CDR2 SVGAGI, per germline. The CDR3 contains 14 residues. With 4 bases removed from V and 4 bases from J, the gap between germline ends came to 14 bases. Here the CDR3 reads CASSFGGEWYEQYF. In DNA, the CDR3 is TGTGCCAGCAGTTTTGGAGGGGAGTGGTACGAGCAGTACTTC.

This clone has more than one count but fewer than ten. The chain is built from TRBV5-6 and TRBJ2-5; TRBD2 aligns across 11 bases. The CDR3 sequence is 15 residues long. The germline V gene has CDR1 SGHDT and CDR2 YYEEEE. The trim removed 4 bases at V and 5 bases at J, leaving 7 bases unmatched. For the CDR3, the DNA is TGTGCCAGCAGCAATAGCGGGGGGGCGCGGGAGACCCAGTACTTC. This sequence encodes CASSNSGGARETQYF.

The V call is TRBV28, the J call TRBJ2-6; the D is unclear. The CDR3 covers 17 residues. V was cut by 5 bases and J by 0 bases, with 14 bases left in between. The germline V gene has CDR1 MDHEN and CDR2 SYDVKM. The CDR3 here is CASSTPAWSSGANVLTF. CDR3 nucleotide sequence: TGTGCCAGCAGTACGCCTGCGTGGAGCTCTGGGGCCAACGTCCTGACTTTC. The entire variable domain, with the rest obtained from reference TRBV28 and TRBJ2-6, is as follows: DVKVTQSSRYLVKRTGEKVFLECVQDMDHENMFWYRQDPGLGLRLIYFSYDVKMKEKGDIPEGYSVSREKKERFSLILESASTNQTSMYLCASSTPAWSSGANVLTFGAGSRLTVL.

The chain links TRBV15 to TRBJ2-3; 10 positions agree with TRBD2. CDR3 length: 15 amino acids. Germline V gives CDR1 LNHNV, CDR2 YYDKDF (reference sequence). The V segment lost 3 bases and the J segment 3 bases; nucleotides outside the gene matches: 3. In DNA form, the CDR3 reads TGTGCCACCAGCAGGAGCGGGGGGGTGACAGATACGCAGTATTTT. This codes for CATSRSGGVTDTQYF.